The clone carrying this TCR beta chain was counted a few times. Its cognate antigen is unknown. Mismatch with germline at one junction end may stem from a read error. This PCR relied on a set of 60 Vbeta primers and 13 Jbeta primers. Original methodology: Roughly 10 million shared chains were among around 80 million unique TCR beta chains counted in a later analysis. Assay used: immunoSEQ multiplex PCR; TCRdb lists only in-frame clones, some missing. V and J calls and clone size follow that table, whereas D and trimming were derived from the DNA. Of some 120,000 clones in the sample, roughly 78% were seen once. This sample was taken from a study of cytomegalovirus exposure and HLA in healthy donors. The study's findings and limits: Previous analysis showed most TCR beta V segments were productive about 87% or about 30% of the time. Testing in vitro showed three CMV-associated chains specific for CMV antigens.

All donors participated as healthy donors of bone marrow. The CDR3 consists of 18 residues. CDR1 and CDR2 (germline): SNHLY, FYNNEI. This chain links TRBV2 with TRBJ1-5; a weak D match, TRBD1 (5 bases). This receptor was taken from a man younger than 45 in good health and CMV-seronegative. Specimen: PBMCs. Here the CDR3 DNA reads TGTGCCAGCTCAAGTCTCAGGGAAACTTCTTATAGCAATCAGCCCCAGCGTTTT. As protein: CASSSLRETSYSNQPQRF.